The present T cell receptor beta chain was sequenced within a study of vaccination and CD4 T cells after COVID-19. Whole-study context: In the convalescent cohort, there were six males and four females, two of them Hispanic. Post-diagnosis, post-COVID samples were collected after a median approximately 100 days, ranging 35 to 161.

This CDR3 is 20 amino acids long. The V end was cut by 0 bases, the J end by 4 bases, with 28 bases between. Germline V CDR1 and CDR2: DFQATT, SNEGSKA (reference sequence). CD4+ T cells that had been cultured provided DNA sequenced with the Oncomine TCR Beta short-read assay. MiXCR, applied by TCRdb to the PCR reads, yields one record per CDR3 protein. The sample contains 7,500 to 10,000 distinct CDR3 sequences, just under 50% of which appear only once. About this clonotype: Its antigen is unidentified.

Treatment specified: roughly 11-day PBMC culture with coronavirus spike peptide pools or control peptides (ViraFEST assay). The TCR was taken from a human donor who had recovered from COVID-19. The chain combines TRBV20-1 with TRBJ1-5, with D possibly being TRBD1 (6 bases). Material for sequencing was CD4+ T cells from blood, cultured in vitro. CDR3 sequence: CSARDSGRWGQGVWNQPQHF. The CDR3 DNA sequence: TGCAGTGCTAGAGATTCCGGCCGCTGGGGGCAGGGTGTTTGGAATCAGCCCCAGCATTTT.